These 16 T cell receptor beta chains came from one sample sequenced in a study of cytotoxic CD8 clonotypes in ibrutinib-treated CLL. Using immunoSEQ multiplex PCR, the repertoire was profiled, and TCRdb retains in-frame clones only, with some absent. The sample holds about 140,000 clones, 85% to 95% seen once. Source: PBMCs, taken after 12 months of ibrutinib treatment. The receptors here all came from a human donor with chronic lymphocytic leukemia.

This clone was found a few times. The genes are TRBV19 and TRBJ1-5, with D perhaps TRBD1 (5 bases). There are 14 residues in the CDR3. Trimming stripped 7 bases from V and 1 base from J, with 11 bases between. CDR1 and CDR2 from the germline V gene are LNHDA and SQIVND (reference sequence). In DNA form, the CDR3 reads TGTGCCAGTACTAGGCAGGGAAGCAATCAGCCCCAGCATTTT. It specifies CASTRQGSNQPQHF.

The CDR3 here is CASSVALNQPQHF. CDR3 DNA sequence: TGTGCCAGCAGCGTGGCCCTTAATCAGCCCCAGCATTTT. The chain is built from TRBV9 and TRBJ1-5; D not resolved. Germline lookup yields CDR1 SGDLS and CDR2 YYNGEE. CDR3 length: 13 amino acids. V shed 2 bases and J shed 4 bases, with 7 bases lying between them.

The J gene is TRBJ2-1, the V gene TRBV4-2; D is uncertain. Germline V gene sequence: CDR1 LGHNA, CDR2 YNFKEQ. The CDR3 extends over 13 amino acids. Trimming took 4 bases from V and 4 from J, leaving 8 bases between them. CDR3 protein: CASSPSDYNEQFF. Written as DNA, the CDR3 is TGTGCCAGCAGCCCGAGTGATTACAATGAGCAGTTCTTC.

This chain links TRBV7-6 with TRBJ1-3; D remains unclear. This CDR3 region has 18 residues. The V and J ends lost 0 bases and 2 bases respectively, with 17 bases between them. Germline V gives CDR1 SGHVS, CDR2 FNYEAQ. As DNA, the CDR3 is TGTGCCAGCAGCTTAGCGGAGGGCCAGAATATCGCTGGAAACACCATATATTTT. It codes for CASSLAEGQNIAGNTIYF.

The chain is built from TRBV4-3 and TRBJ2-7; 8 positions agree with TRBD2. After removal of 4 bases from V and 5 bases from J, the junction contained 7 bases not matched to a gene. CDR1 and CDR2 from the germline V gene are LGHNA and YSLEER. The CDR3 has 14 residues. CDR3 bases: TGCGCCAGCAGCCCCGGGGGGGGCGAAAACGAGCAGTACTTC. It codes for CASSPGGGENEQYF.

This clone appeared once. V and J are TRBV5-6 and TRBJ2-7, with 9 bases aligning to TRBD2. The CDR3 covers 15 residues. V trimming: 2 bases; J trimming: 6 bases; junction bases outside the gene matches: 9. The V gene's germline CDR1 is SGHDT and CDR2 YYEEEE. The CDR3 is CASSLAGLAIFEQYF. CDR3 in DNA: TGTGCCAGCAGCTTAGCGGGACTAGCAATTTTCGAGCAGTACTTC.

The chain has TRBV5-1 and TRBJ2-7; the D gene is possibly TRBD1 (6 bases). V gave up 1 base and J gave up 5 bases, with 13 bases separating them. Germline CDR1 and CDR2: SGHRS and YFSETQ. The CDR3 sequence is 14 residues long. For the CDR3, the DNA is TGCGCCAGCAGCTTGAGCCAGGGGTTCGACGAGCAGTACTTC. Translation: CASSLSQGFDEQYF.

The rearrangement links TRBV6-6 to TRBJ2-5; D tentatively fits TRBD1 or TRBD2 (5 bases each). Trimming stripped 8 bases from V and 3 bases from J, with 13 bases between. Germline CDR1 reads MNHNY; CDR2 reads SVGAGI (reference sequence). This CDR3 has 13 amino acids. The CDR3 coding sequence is TGTGCCAGCGGGGCTAGCAGGGAAGAGACCCAGTACTTC. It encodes CASGASREETQYF.

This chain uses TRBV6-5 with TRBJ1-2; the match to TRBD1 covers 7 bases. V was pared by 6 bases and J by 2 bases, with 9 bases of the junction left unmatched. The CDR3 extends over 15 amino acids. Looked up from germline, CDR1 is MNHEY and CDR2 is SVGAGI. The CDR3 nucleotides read TGTGCCAGCAGACCTGACAGGGCGGGAAACTATGGCTACACCTTC. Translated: CASRPDRAGNYGYTF.

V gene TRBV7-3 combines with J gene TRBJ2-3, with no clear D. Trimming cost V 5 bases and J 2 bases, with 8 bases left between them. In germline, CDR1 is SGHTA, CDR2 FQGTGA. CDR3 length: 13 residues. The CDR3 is CASSPQNTDTQYF. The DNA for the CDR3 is TGTGCCAGCAGCCCCCAAAACACAGATACGCAGTATTTT.

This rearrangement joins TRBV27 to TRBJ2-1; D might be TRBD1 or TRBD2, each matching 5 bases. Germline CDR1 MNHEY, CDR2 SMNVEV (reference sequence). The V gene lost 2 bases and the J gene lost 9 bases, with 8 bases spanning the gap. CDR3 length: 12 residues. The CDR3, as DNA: TGTGCCAGCAGTTTACGGGGCCTTGAGCAGTTCTTC. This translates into CASSLRGLEQFF.

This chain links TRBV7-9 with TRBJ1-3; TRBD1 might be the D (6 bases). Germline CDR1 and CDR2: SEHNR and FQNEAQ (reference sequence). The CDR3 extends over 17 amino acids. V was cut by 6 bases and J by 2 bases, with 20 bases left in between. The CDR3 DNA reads TGTGCCAGCAGGCCCCAAGGTGGACAGTACCCTGGAAACACCATATATTTT. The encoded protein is CASRPQGGQYPGNTIYF.

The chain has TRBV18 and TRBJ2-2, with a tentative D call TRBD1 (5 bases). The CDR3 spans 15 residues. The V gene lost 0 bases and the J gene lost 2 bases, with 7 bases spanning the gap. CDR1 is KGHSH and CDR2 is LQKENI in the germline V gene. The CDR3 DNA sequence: TGTGCCAGCTCACCACCCCAGGGTAACACCGGGGAGCTGTTTTTT. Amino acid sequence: CASSPPQGNTGELFF.

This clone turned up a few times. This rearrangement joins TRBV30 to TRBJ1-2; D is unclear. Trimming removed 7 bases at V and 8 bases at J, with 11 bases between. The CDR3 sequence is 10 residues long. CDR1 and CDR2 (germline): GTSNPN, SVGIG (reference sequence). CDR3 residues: CASDLRGYTF. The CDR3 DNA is TGTGCCTCGGACCTGAGGGGCTACACCTTC.

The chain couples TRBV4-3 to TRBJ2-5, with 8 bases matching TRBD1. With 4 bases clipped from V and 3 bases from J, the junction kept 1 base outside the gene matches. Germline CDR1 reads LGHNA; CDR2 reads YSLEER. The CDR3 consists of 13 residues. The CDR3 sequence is CASSPQGEETQYF. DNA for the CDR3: TGCGCCAGCAGCCCACAGGGGGAAGAGACCCAGTACTTC.

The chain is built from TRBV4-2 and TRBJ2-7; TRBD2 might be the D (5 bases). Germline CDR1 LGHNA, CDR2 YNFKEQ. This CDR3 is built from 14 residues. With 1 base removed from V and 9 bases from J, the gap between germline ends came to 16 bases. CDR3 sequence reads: CASSQALGSFVQYF. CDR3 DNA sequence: TGTGCCAGCAGCCAAGCCCTGGGGAGCTTCGTGCAGTACTTC.